This T cell receptor beta chain is from a study of technical replicates of blood from a few donors (dated by TCRdb to the late 2010s). Library generation was performed with the immunoSEQ multiplex PCR assay. What TCRdb holds here is the immuneACCESS table cut down to in-frame rearrangements. Part of the clones is not present; checked against another copy, under half of the missing clones reflect an unresolved V gene, and the others are unexplained. Within this sample are about 56,000 clones, with around 93% of them counted one time only. The ten largest make up 4.2% of the sample. For this clone: No cognate antigen has been identified for it. No much larger clone exists at a distance of one base, and base qualities are not known.

Per the germline V gene, SGHTA is the CDR1 and FQGNSA is the CDR2. Trimming removed 4 bases from V and 8 bases from J; the gene matches leave 23 bases unexplained. The CDR3 goes from the cysteine to the phenylalanine over 18 residues. Only the CDR3 part of the read is kept: 54 bases, read in frame from the first base. The origin of this receptor is a human donor in good health. Some clones in this sample may be carry-over from other donors' samples. Recombination joined TRBV7-2 with TRBJ2-7; 7 bases in the junction line up with TRBD2. The sequencing sample was made of PBMCs. The DNA sequence is given as TGTGCCAGCAGCTCACCCCTCCAAGCGGGGTTGGAGGCAAACCAGCAGTACTTC. Its product reads: CASSSPLQAGLEANQQYF. The reference TRBV7-2 and TRBJ2-7 proteins fill in what lies around the CDR3, so the full variable domain reads GAGVSQSPSNKVTEKGKDVELRCDPISGHTALYWYRQSLGQGLEFLIYFQGNSAPDKSGLPSDRFSAERTGGSVSTLTIQRTQQEDSAVYLCASSSPLQAGLEANQQYFGPGTRLTVT.